Listed below are T cell receptor beta chains from one sample, sequenced in a study of CD8 T cells in ankylosing spondylitis. TCRdb re-analysed the 5' RACE reads in MiXCR, keeping a single row per CDR3 protein. The sample has approximately 25,000 distinct CDR3 sequences, roughly 7.3% seen once. Input material: blood. All receptors derive from a male donor with ankylosing spondylitis or in good health (not recorded which). Each CDR3 is given with its conserved first and last residue. The D gene is left open where the match is weak. Only part of the rows carry a size: once, few, many, or a class if the clone is expanded.

NA,TRBV7-2,many,TRBJ1-6,CASSLGRPSPLHF,TGTGCCAGCAGCCTCGGGAGGCCGTCACCCCTCCACTTT
NA,TRBV7-3,medium-sized,TRBJ2-5,CASSLRGPMSAQYF,TGTGCCAGCAGCTTAAGGGGACCTATGTCGGCCCAGTACTTC
NA,TRBV20-1,many,TRBJ2-3,CSVLVAGSGDTQYF,TGCAGTGTCCTGGTGGCTGGATCGGGAGATACGCAGTATTTT
NA,TRBV5-1,medium-sized,TRBJ2-1,CASSYGQGGEQFF,TGCGCCAGCAGCTACGGCCAGGGGGGTGAGCAGTTCTTC
TRBD2,TRBV12-3/TRBV12-4,few,TRBJ2-1,CASSRRRTSGSPYNEQFF,TGTGCCAGCAGTCGGCGACGGACTAGCGGGAGTCCCTACAATGAGCAGTTCTTC
NA,TRBV5-1,few,TRBJ2-2,CASSLLGSGTGELFF,TGCGCCAGCAGCTTGCTCGGGAGCGGAACCGGGGAGCTGTTTTTT
NA,TRBV7-2,many,TRBJ2-5,CASSLEKSRETQYF,TGTGCCAGCAGCTTAGAAAAGAGCCGGGAGACCCAGTACTTC
NA,TRBV5-1,many,TRBJ2-3,CASSLQGPPTDTQYF,TGCGCCAGCAGCTTGCAGGGACCACCGACAGATACGCAGTATTTT
TRBD2,TRBV3-1,many,TRBJ2-1,CASSQGQGGRNEQFF,TGTGCCAGCAGCCAAGGGCAGGGAGGGAGGAATGAGCAGTTCTTC
TRBD1,TRBV28,medium-sized,TRBJ2-7,CASSLGTVNEQYF,TGTGCCAGCAGTCTAGGGACAGTCAACGAGCAGTACTTC
TRBD2,TRBV27,few,TRBJ2-2,CASSFAGGRAGELFF,TGTGCCAGCAGTTTCGCCGGCGGGAGGGCCGGGGAGCTGTTTTTT
NA,TRBV7-3,few,TRBJ2-2,CASSLSLALGGELFF,TGTGCCAGCAGCTTATCACTAGCCCTGGGGGGGGAGCTGTTTTTT
NA,TRBV29-1,many,TRBJ2-2,CSVAENTGELFF,TGCAGCGTGGCGGAGAACACCGGGGAGCTGTTTTTT
TRBD2,TRBV7-8,NA,TRBJ2-1,CASSWRQYTGRGVNEQFF,TGTGCCAGCAGTTGGCGTCAGTATACGGGCCGGGGGGTCAATGAGCAGTTCTTC
TRBD2,TRBV7-9,NA,TRBJ2-1,CASSRLAGEYNEQFF,TGTGCCAGCAGCAGACTAGCGGGGGAGTACAATGAGCAGTTCTTC
NA,TRBV20-1,NA,TRBJ2-3,CSGGSEYTQYF,TGCAGTGGGGGTTCAGAATATACGCAGTATTTT
TRBD1,TRBV4-1,few,TRBJ2-7,CASSPGGRGRYEQYF,TGCGCCAGCAGCCCAGGGGGCAGGGGACGCTACGAGCAGTACTTC
NA,TRBV7-9,NA,TRBJ1-1,CASSLALSGGEAFF,TGTGCCAGCAGCTTAGCCCTGTCGGGAGGGGAAGCTTTCTTT
NA,TRBV12-3/TRBV12-4,NA,TRBJ1-4,CASSLSQGSNEKLFF,TGTGCCAGCAGTTTAAGTCAGGGCTCTAATGAAAAACTGTTTTTT
TRBD2,TRBV27,few,TRBJ2-3,CASSSPGTSGTDTQYF,TGTGCCAGCAGTTCCCCCGGGACTAGCGGGACAGATACGCAGTATTTT
NA,TRBV9,few,TRBJ2-1,CASSVVGGPNEQFF,TGTGCCAGCAGCGTAGTTGGAGGGCCCAATGAGCAGTTCTTC
TRBD2,TRBV20-1,few,TRBJ2-3,CSAPEGGGAGDTQYF,TGCAGTGCCCCGGAGGGCGGGGGGGCCGGAGATACGCAGTATTTT
TRBD2,TRBV29-1,NA,TRBJ2-2,CSVVVTSDTGELFF,TGCAGCGTTGTAGTGACTAGCGACACCGGGGAGCTGTTTTTT
TRBD2,TRBV7-9,many,TRBJ2-1,CASSLAGLAGGSGDNEQFF,TGTGCCAGCAGCTTAGCGGGACTAGCGGGTGGGTCGGGTGACAATGAGCAGTTCTTC
NA,TRBV20-1,few,TRBJ2-2,CSARGRLIVTGELFF,TGCAGTGCTAGAGGAAGACTAATCGTCACCGGGGAGCTGTTTTTT
NA,TRBV9,few,TRBJ1-1,CASSVGGGTMNTEAFF,TGTGCCAGCAGCGTAGGGGGGGGGACAATGAACACTGAAGCTTTCTTT
TRBD2,TRBV7-2,many,TRBJ2-4,CASSPSSGGTGGIQYF,TGTGCCAGCAGCCCCTCTTCCGGCGGGACGGGGGGCATTCAGTACTTC
NA,TRBV2,few,TRBJ2-6,CASVRGTGANVLTF,TGTGCCAGCGTGAGAGGTACTGGGGCCAACGTCCTGACTTTC
TRBD1,TRBV20-1,NA,TRBJ1-5,CSAREQGSNQPQHF,TGCAGTGCTAGAGAACAGGGGAGCAATCAGCCCCAGCATTTT
NA,TRBV28,many,TRBJ2-2,CASRQNTGELFF,TGTGCCAGCAGGCAGAACACCGGGGAGCTGTTTTTT
NA,TRBV21-1,few,TRBJ2-7,CASSKARGTVYEQYF,TGTGCCAGCAGCAAAGCGCGGGGGACCGTCTACGAGCAGTACTTC
NA,TRBV28,NA,TRBJ2-2,CASSFTQVQITGELFF,TGTGCCAGCAGTTTCACCCAGGTTCAAATCACCGGGGAGCTGTTTTTT
NA,TRBV4-3,NA,TRBJ2-7,CASSQEGYSYEQYF,TGCGCCAGCAGCCAAGAAGGGTACAGCTACGAGCAGTACTTC
NA,TRBV9,few,TRBJ2-3,CASSFQYSGDTQYF,TGTGCCAGCAGCTTCCAGTATTCAGGGGATACGCAGTATTTT
TRBD2,TRBV11-3,few,TRBJ2-2,CASSERTSGTGELFF,TGTGCCAGCAGCGAGAGGACTAGTGGTACCGGGGAGCTGTTTTTT
TRBD1,TRBV6-2/TRBV6-3,NA,TRBJ2-2,CASRRQGQNTGELFF,TGTGCCAGCAGACGACAGGGCCAGAACACCGGGGAGCTGTTTTTT
NA,TRBV27,NA,TRBJ1-1,CASSDGLNTEAFF,TGTGCCAGCAGTGACGGGTTGAACACTGAAGCTTTCTTT
NA,TRBV29-1,NA,TRBJ2-3,CSVGEQTDTQYF,TGCAGCGTCGGGGAGCAGACAGATACGCAGTATTTT
NA,TRBV11-2,NA,TRBJ2-1,CASSLRGGASNEQFF,TGTGCCAGCAGCTTAAGGGGGGGGGCTAGTAATGAGCAGTTCTTC
NA,TRBV28,NA,TRBJ1-6,CASSLGDSYNSPLHF,TGTGCCAGCAGTTTAGGGGACTCCTATAATTCACCCCTCCACTTT
TRBD2,TRBV5-1,NA,TRBJ2-3,CASSPGLRTDTQYF,TGCGCCAGCAGCCCGGGACTACGCACAGATACGCAGTATTTT
NA,TRBV6-2/TRBV6-3,few,TRBJ1-5,CASSSKRTPGNQPQHF,TGTGCCAGCAGCTCGAAGCGGACACCGGGCAATCAGCCCCAGCATTTT